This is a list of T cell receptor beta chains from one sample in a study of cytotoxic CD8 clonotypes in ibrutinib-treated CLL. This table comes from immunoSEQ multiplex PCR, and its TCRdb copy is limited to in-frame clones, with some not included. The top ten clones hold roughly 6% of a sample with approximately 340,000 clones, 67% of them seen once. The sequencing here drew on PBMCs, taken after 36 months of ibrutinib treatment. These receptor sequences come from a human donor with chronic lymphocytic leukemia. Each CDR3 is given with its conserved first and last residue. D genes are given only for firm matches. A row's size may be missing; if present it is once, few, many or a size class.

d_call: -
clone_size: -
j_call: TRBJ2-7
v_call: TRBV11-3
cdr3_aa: CARLRGLYF
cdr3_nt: TGTGCCAGGTTGAGGGGGTTGTACTTC

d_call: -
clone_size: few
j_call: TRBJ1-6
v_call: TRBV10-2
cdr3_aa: CASSDRVSLHF
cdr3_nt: TGCGCCAGCAGTGACCGAGTATCCCTCCACTTT

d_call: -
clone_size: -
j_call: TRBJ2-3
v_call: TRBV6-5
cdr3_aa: CASSYSPHTDTQYF
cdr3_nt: TGTGCCAGCAGTTACTCCCCGCACACAGATACGCAGTATTTT

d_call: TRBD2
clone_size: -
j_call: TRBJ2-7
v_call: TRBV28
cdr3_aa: CASSLSGTRYEQYF
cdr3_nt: TGTGCCAGCAGTCTTAGCGGGACCCGCTACGAGCAGTACTTC

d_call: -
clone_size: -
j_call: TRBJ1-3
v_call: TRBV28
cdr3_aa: CASSLPPRARAGNTIYF
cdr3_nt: TGTGCCAGCAGTTTACCCCCACGAGCCAGGGCTGGAAACACCATATATTTT

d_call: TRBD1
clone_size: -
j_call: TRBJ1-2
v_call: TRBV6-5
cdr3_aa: CASRKGAGTGYGYTF
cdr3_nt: TGTGCCAGCAGAAAAGGCGCCGGGACAGGGTATGGCTACACCTTC

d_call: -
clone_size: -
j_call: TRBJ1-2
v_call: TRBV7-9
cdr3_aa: CASSGGANYGYTF
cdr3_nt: TGTGCCAGCTCCGGGGGCGCGAACTATGGCTACACCTTC

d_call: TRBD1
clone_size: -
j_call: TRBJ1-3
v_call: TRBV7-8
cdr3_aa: CASSGLQGARGNTIYF
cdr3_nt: TGTGCCAGCAGCGGCTTACAGGGGGCGCGGGGAAACACCATATATTTT

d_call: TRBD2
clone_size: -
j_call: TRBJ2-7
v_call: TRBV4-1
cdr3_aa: CASSQVYPSGAEQYF
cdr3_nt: TGCGCCAGCAGCCAAGTCTATCCTAGCGGGGCCGAGCAGTACTTC

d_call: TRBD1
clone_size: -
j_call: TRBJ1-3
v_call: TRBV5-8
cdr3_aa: CASSSSRGTGHLAGNTIYF
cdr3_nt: TGTGCCAGCAGCTCCTCTCGGGGGACAGGGCATTTGGCTGGAAACACCATATATTTT

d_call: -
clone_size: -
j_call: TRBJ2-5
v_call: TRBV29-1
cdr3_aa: CSVEFSGETQYF
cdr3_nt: TGCAGCGTTGAGTTCAGCGGCGAGACCCAGTACTTC

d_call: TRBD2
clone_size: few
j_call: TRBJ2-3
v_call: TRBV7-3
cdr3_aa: CASSLGSGSSDTQYF
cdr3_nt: TGTGCCAGCAGCTTAGGAAGCGGGAGTTCAGATACGCAGTATTTT

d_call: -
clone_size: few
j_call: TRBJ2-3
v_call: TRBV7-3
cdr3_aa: CASSFERFSTQYF
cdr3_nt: TGTGCCAGCAGCTTTGAGAGGTTTTCGACGCAGTATTTT

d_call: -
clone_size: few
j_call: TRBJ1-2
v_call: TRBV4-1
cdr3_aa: CASSQDSGRSGYTF
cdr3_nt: TGCGCCAGCAGCCAAGATTCAGGGCGGAGTGGCTACACCTTC

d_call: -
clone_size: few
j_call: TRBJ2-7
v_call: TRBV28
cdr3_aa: CASSFAGEQYF
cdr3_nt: TGTGCCAGCAGTTTTGCAGGGGAGCAGTACTTC

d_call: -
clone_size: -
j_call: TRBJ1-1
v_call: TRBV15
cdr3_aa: CATSRGEGLGTEAFF
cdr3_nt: TGTGCCACCAGCAGGGGGGAAGGGTTGGGCACTGAAGCTTTCTTT

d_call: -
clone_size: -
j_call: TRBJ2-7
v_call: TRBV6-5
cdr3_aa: CASSYSLASYEQYF
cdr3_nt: TGTGCCAGCAGTTACTCACTAGCATCCTACGAGCAGTACTTC

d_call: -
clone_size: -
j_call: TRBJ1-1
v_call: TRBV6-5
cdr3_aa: CASSWGHGGFAFF
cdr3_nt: TGTGCCAGCAGTTGGGGACACGGTGGGTTCGCTTTCTTT

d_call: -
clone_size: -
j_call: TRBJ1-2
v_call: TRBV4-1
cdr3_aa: CASSQVGQGGRGYGYTF
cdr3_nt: TGCGCCAGCAGCCAAGTAGGTCAGGGTGGCCGAGGCTATGGCTACACCTTC